The present T cell receptor (beta chain) was sequenced within a study of response to subunit inactivated influenza vaccine. CDR3 size: 13 residues. V lost 4 bases, J lost 4 bases, and 0 bases stayed unmatched. Each CDR3 protein gets one entry after TCRdb re-called the RT-PCR reads with MiXCR. The sample lists approximately 200,000 distinct CDR3 sequences; about 15% were seen once. This sequence was found in a man aged 45-65 years who received an inactivated influenza vaccine. The chain is built from TRBV12-3 or TRBV12-4 and TRBJ2-3, with TRBD1 matching 9 bases. Specimen: CD8+ T cells sorted from PBMCs, collected about 5 days after vaccination. The CDR3 reads CASSWDRADTQYF. CDR3 in DNA: TGTGCCAGCAGTTGGGACAGGGCAGATACGCAGTATTTT.